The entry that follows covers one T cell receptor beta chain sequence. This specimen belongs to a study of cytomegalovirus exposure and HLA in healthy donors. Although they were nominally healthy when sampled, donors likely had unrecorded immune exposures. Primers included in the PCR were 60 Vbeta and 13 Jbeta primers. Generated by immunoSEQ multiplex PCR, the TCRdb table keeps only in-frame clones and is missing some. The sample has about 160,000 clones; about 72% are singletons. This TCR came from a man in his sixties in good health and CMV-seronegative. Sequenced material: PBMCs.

This chain's CDR3 is CASSTTVLTSGANVLTF. The CDR3 nucleotides are TGTGCCAGCAGTACGACAGTTTTAACCTCTGGGGCCAACGTCCTGACTTTC. V gene TRBV28 combines with J gene TRBJ2-6, with D possibly TRBD1 on 5 matching bases. The V end lost 5 bases, the J end lost 0 bases, and 14 bases lay between the germline ends. Looked up from germline, CDR1 is MDHEN and CDR2 is SYDVKM. The CDR3 contains 17 residues.